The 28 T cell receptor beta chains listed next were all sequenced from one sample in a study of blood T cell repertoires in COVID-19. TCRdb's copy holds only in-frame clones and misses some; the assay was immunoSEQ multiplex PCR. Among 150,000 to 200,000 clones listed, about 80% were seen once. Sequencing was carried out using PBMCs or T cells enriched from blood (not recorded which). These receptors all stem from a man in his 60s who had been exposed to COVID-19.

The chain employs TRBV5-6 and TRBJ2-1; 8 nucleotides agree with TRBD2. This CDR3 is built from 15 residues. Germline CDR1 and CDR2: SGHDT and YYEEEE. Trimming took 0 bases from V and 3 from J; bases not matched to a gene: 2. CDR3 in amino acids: CASSLVLAGYNEQFF. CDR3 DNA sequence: TGTGCCAGCAGCTTGGTGCTAGCGGGCTACAATGAGCAGTTCTTC.

The CDR3 sequence is CASYGRDSSNYGYTF. The CDR3 coding sequence is TGTGCCAGCTATGGCCGGGACAGCTCTAACTATGGCTACACCTTC. This chain joins TRBV9 and TRBJ1-2; 7 nucleotides agree with TRBD1. The J segment lost 0 bases and the V segment lost 7 bases, leaving 9 bases of the junction unmatched. The length of the CDR3 is 15 residues. Germline V CDR1 and CDR2: SGDLS, YYNGEE.

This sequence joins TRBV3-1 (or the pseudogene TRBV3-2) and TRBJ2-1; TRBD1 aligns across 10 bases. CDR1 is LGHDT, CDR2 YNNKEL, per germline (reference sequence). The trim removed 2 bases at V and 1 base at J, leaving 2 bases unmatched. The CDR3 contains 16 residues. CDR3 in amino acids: CASSQLGQGSYNEQFF. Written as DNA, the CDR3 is TGTGCCAGCAGCCAATTGGGACAGGGGTCCTACAATGAGCAGTTCTTC.

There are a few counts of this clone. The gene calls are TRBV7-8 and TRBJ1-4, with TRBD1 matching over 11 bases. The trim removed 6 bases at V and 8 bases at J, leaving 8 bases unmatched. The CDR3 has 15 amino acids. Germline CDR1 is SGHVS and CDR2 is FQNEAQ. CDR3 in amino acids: CASSLGQGAREKLFF. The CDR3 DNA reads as TGTGCCAGCAGTCTCGGACAGGGGGCTAGGGAAAAACTGTTTTTT.

For the CDR3, the DNA is TGTGCCAGCAGCTCTTTTCTCGGGACTAGCAATTCAAATGAGCAGTTCTTC. Protein sequence: CASSSFLGTSNSNEQFF. This chain links TRBV11-3 with TRBJ2-1; 9 bases align to TRBD2. The CDR3 runs 17 residues. V trimming: 4 bases; J trimming: 7 bases; junction bases outside the gene matches: 14. Germline values: CDR1 SGHNT, CDR2 YENEEA.

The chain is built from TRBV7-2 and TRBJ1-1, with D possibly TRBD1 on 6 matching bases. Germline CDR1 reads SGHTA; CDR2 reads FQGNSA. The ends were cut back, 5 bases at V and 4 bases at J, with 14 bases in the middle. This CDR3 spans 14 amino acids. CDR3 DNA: TGTGCCAGCAGCAGCAGGGGTGGGGGCACTGAAGCTTTCTTT. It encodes CASSSRGGGTEAFF.

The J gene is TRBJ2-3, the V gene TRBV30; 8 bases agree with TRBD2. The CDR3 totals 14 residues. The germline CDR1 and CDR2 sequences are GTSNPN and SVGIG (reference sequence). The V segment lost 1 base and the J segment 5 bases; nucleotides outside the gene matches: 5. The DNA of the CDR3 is TGTGCCTGGAGTGCGAGCGGGAGAGGAGATACGCAGTATTTT. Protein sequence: CAWSASGRGDTQYF. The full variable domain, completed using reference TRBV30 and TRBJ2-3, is SQTIHQWPATLVQPVGSPLSLECTVEGTSNPNLYWYRQAAGRGLQLLFYSVGIGQISSEVPQNLSASRPQDRQFILSSKKLLLSDSGFYLCAWSASGRGDTQYFGPGTRLTVL.

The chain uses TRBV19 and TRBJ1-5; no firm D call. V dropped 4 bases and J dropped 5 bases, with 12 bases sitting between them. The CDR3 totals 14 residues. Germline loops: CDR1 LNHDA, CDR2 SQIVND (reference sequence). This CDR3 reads CASSNRERYQPQHF. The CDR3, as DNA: TGTGCCAGTAGTAACCGAGAGAGGTATCAGCCCCAGCATTTT.

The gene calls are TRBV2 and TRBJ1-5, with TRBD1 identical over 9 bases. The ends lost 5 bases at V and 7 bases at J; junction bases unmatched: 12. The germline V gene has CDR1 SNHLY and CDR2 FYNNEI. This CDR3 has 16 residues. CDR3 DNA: TGTGCCAGCAGTCTTGCCGGGACAGGGATTTGGCAGCCCCAGCATTTT. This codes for CASSLAGTGIWQPQHF.

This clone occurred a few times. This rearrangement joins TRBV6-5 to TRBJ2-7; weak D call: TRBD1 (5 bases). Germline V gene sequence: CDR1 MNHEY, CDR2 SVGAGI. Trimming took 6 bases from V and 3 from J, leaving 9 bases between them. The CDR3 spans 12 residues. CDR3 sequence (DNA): TGTGCCAGCAGGGTAGACAGCTACGAGCAGTACTTC. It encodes CASRVDSYEQYF.

The CDR3 coding sequence is TGTGCCAGCAGTACAGGGAGCAATCAGCCCCAGCATTTT. It translates to CASSTGSNQPQHF. The chain has TRBV6-1 and TRBJ1-5, with a possible D match to TRBD1 (6 bases). Trimming stripped 5 bases from V and 1 base from J, with 6 bases between. The germline CDR1 and CDR2 sequences are MNHNS and SASEGT. The CDR3 length is 13 residues.

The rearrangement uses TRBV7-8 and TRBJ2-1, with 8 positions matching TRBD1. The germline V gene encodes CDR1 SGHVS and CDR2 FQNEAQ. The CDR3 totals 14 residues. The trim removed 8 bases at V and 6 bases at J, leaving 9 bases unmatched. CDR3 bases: TGTGCCAGCGTCGGGACAGGTTTCACCAATGAGCAGTTCTTC. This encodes CASVGTGFTNEQFF. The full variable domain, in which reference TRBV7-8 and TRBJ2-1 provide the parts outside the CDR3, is GAGVSQSPRYKVAKRGQDVALRCDPISGHVSLFWYQQALGQGPEFLTYFQNEAQLDKSGLPSDRFFAERPEGSVSTLKIQRTQQEDSAVYLCASVGTGFTNEQFFGPGTRLTVL.

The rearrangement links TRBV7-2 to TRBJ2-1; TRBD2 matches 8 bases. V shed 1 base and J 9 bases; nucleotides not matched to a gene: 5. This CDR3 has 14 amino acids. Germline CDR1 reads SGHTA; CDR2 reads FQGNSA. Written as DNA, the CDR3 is TGTGCCAGCAGCTTAGGCGGGAGGTTGACTGAGCAGTTCTTC. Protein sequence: CASSLGGRLTEQFF. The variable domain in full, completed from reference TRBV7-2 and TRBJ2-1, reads GAGVSQSPSNKVTEKGKDVELRCDPISGHTALYWYRQSLGQGLEFLIYFQGNSAPDKSGLPSDRFSAERTGGSVSTLTIQRTQQEDSAVYLCASSLGGRLTEQFFGPGTRLTVL.

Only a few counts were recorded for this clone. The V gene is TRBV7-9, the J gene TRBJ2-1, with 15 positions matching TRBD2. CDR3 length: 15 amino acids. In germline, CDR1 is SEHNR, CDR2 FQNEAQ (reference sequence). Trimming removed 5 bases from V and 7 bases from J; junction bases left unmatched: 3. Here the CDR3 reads CASSRTSGRGNEQFF. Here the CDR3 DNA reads TGTGCCAGCAGCCGGACTAGCGGGAGGGGTAATGAGCAGTTCTTC.

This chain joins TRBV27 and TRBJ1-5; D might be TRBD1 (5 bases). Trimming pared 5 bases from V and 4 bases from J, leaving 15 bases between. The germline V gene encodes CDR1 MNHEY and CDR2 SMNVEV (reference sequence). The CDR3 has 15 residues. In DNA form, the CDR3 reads TGTGCCAGCAGTCCCAACTGGGGGGGGAATCAGCCCCAGCATTTT. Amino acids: CASSPNWGGNQPQHF.

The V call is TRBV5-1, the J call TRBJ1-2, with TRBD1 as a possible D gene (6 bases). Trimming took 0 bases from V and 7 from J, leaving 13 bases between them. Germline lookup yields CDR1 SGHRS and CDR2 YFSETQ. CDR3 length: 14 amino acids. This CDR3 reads CASSLDPGVGGYTF. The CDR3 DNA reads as TGCGCCAGCAGCTTGGATCCAGGGGTGGGTGGCTACACCTTC.

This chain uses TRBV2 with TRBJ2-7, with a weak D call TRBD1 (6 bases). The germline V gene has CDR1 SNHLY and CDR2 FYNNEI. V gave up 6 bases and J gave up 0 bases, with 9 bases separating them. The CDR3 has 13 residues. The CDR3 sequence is CASREDSSYEQYF. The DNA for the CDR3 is TGTGCCAGCAGGGAGGACAGCTCCTACGAGCAGTACTTC.

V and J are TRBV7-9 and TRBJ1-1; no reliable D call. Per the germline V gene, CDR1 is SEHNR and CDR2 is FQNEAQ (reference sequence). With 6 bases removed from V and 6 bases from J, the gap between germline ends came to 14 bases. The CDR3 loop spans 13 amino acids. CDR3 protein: CASSRREAAEAFF. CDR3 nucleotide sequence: TGTGCCAGCAGTCGCCGGGAGGCGGCTGAAGCTTTCTTT. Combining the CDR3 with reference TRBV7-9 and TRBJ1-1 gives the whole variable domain DTGVSQNPRHKITKRGQNVTFRCDPISEHNRLYWYRQTLGQGPEFLTYFQNEAQLEKSRLLSDRFSAERPKGSFSTLEIQRTEQGDSAMYLCASSRREAAEAFFGQGTRLTVV.

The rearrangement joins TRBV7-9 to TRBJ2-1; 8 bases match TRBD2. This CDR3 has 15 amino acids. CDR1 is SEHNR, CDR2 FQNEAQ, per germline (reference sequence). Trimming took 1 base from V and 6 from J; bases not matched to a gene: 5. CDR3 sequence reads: CASSLVLAGTNEQFF. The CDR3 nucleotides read TGTGCCAGCAGCTTAGTTTTAGCGGGGACCAATGAGCAGTTCTTC.

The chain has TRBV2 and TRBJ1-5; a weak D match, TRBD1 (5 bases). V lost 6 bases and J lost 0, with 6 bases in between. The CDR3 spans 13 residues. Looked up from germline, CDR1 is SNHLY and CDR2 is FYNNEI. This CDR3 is CASRTASNQPQHF. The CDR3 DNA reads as TGTGCCAGCAGGACAGCTAGCAATCAGCCCCAGCATTTT.

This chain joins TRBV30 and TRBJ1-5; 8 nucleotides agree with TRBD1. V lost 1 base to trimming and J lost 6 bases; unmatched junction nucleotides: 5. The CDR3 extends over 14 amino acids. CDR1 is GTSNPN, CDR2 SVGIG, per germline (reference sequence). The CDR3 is CAWSGTGYSQPQHF. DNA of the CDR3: TGTGCCTGGAGTGGGACAGGGTATAGTCAGCCCCAGCATTTT.

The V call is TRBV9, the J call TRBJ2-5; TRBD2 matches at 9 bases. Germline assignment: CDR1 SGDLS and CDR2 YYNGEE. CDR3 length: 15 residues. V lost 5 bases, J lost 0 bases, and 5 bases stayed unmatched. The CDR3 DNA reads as TGTGCCAGCAGATCGGGACTAGCAAACCAAGAGACCCAGTACTTC. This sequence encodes CASRSGLANQETQYF.

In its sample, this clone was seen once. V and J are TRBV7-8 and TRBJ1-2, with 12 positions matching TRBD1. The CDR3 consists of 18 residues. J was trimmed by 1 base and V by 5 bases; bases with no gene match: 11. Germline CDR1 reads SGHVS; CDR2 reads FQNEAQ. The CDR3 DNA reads TGTGCCAGCAGCCAGCAGGGGACAGGGGGCTGGGATAACTATGGCTACACCTTC. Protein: CASSQQGTGGWDNYGYTF. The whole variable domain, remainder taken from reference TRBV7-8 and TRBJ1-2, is GAGVSQSPRYKVAKRGQDVALRCDPISGHVSLFWYQQALGQGPEFLTYFQNEAQLDKSGLPSDRFFAERPEGSVSTLKIQRTQQEDSAVYLCASSQQGTGGWDNYGYTFGSGTRLTVV.

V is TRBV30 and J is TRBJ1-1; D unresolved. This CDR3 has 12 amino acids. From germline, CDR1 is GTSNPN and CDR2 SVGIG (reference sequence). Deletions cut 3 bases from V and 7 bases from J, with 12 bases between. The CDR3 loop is CAWRRSGHEAFF. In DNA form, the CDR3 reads TGTGCCTGGAGGCGGTCGGGTCATGAAGCTTTCTTT. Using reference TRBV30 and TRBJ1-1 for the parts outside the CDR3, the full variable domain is SQTIHQWPATLVQPVGSPLSLECTVEGTSNPNLYWYRQAAGRGLQLLFYSVGIGQISSEVPQNLSASRPQDRQFILSSKKLLLSDSGFYLCAWRRSGHEAFFGQGTRLTVV.

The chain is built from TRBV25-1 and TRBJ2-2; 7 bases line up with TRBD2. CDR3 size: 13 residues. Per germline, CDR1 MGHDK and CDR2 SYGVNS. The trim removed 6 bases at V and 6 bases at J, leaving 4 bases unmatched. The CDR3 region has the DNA TGTGCCAGCAGGGAGACTAGCCCCGGGGAGCTGTTTTTT. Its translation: CASRETSPGELFF.

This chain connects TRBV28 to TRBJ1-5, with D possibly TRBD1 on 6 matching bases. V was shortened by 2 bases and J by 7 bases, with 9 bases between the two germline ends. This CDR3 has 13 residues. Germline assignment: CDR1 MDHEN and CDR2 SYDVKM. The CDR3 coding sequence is TGTGCCAGCAGTTTAGGGGGCTTGCAGCCCCAGCATTTT. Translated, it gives CASSLGGLQPQHF.

The CDR3 reads CASSQDGGSDNEQFF. Here the CDR3 DNA reads TGTGCCAGCAGTCAGGACGGGGGGTCTGACAATGAGCAGTTCTTC. V gene TRBV6-2 or TRBV6-3 combines with J gene TRBJ2-1; 7 bases fit TRBD2. Germline assignment: CDR1 MNHEY and CDR2 SVGEGT. The CDR3 loop spans 15 amino acids. J gave up 5 bases and V 5 bases, and 9 bases lay outside the gene matches.

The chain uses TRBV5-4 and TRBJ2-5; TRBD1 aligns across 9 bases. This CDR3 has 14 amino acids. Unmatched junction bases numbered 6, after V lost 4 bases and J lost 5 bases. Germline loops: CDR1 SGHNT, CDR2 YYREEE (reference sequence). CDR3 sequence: CASSDRDRAETQYF. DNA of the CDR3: TGTGCCAGCAGCGACCGGGACAGGGCGGAGACCCAGTACTTC.